The sequence of this T cell receptor (beta chain) was determined in a study of regulatory T cells in long-lasting Graves disease. Regarding the study as a whole: There was favoring of TRBV28, TRBJ1-2 and TRBJ2-5 in persistent disease.

As to time point: newly diagnosed GD, antithyroid drugs for less than 3 months. From PBMCs, RNA was extracted and then used to make the TCR library. The CDR3 sequence is 14 residues long. V was shortened by 7 bases and J by 3 bases, with 15 bases between the two germline ends. Germline CDR1 is ENHRY and CDR2 is SYGVKD. On this clonotype: Its target is not known.

Construction of TCR beta libraries relied on iRepertoire HTBI primers and on Arm-PCR targeting CDR3 regions. Original processing methods: Identified segments across samples numbered roughly 60 TRBV and approximately 15 TRBJ. TCRdb passed the multiplex PCR reads through MiXCR, listing each CDR3 protein once. Here the V and J calls rest on TCRdb's processing, not on the authors' analysis. The sample includes a few hundred thousand distinct CDR3 sequences, more than 15% of them seen just once. These data also featured in a second study, about T cells in Graves' hyperthyroidism and ophthalmopathy. That publication notes: The model forecast ophthalmopathy, anticipating it by a median about six months before onset.

The sequenced sample was peripheral blood mononuclear cells (PBMCs), obtained at new diagnosis, from a patient treated with antithyroid drugs. The sequence derives from a woman aged 30 to 39 with Graves disease. The chain couples TRBV10-3 to TRBJ1-2, with D perhaps matching TRBD1 (5 bases). The CDR3 loop reads CAIIRDSHYYGYTF. CDR3 DNA: TGTGCCATCATCCGAGACAGCCACTACTATGGCTACACCTTC.